A selection of T cell receptor beta chains follows, all from one sample in a study of shared clonotypes between healthy human individuals. Generated by immunoSEQ multiplex PCR, the TCRdb table keeps only in-frame clones and is missing some. The repertoire holds hundreds of thousands of clones, with about 95% as singletons. Sequenced input: naive CD8+ T cells sorted from blood. All receptors derive from a woman aged 25 to 45 in good health. CDR3s include the opening cysteine and the closing phenylalanine or tryptophan. The D gene is left open where the match is weak. Expanded clones get a size class; other rows say once, few or many, or leave the size out.

cdr3_aa	cdr3_nt	j_call	clone_size	v_call	d_call
CSARRAGEFF	TGCAGTGCTAGGCGGGCGGGGGAGTTCTTC	TRBJ2-1	.	TRBV20-1	TRBD2
CASSESWDLTDTQYF	TGCGCCAGCAGTGAGTCGTGGGACTTGACAGATACGCAGTATTTT	TRBJ2-3	.	TRBV10-2	.
CASSTGLAEGNEQFF	TGTGCCAGCAGCACAGGACTAGCGGAGGGCAATGAGCAGTTCTTC	TRBJ2-1	.	TRBV9	TRBD2
CASVSSYNEQFF	TGTGCCAGCGTAAGCTCCTACAATGAGCAGTTCTTC	TRBJ2-1	.	TRBV27	.
CASSDQGQGAETQYF	TGTGCCAGCAGTGACCAGGGACAGGGGGCCGAGACCCAGTACTTC	TRBJ2-5	.	TRBV6-1	TRBD1
CATGAPNYEQYF	TGTGCCACCGGGGCGCCAAACTACGAGCAGTACTTC	TRBJ2-7	.	TRBV19	.
CASSIVPGSSPQHF	TGTGCCAGTAGTATAGTCCCAGGCTCGTCCCCCCAGCATTTT	TRBJ1-5	.	TRBV19	.
CASSLAQGLNNEQFF	TGTGCCAGCAGCTTAGCGCAGGGGCTAAACAATGAGCAGTTCTTC	TRBJ2-1	once	TRBV7-8	.
CASRGRVNTEAFF	TGCGCCAGCAGGGGACGGGTGAACACTGAAGCTTTCTTT	TRBJ1-1	.	TRBV4-1	.
CASSEGGAPVETQYF	TGTGCCAGCAGCGAGGGGGGCGCCCCCGTGGAGACCCAGTACTTC	TRBJ2-5	.	TRBV9	.
CASSLRGGGESIWNEQFF	TGTGCCAGCAGCTTACGAGGCGGGGGCGAAAGTATTTGGAATGAGCAGTTCTTC	TRBJ2-1	.	TRBV13	.
CASRLASGGSYEQYF	TGCGCCAGCCGGTTGGCTAGCGGGGGTTCCTACGAGCAGTACTTC	TRBJ2-7	.	TRBV5-1	TRBD2
CASSFSHLPDTQYF	TGTGCCAGCAGCTTTTCCCACCTCCCAGATACGCAGTATTTT	TRBJ2-3	.	TRBV13	.
CASRIAAGDLYEQYF	TGTGCCAGCAGAATCGCAGCGGGAGATTTGTACGAGCAGTACTTC	TRBJ2-7	.	TRBV27	TRBD2
CASAWSVRGLGANVLTF	TGTGCCAGCGCTTGGTCCGTCAGGGGGCTTGGGGCCAACGTCCTGACTTTC	TRBJ2-6	.	TRBV27	TRBD1
CASSLHLGGRADTGELFF	TGCGCCAGCAGCCTTCACTTGGGCGGGAGGGCCGACACCGGGGAGCTGTTTTTT	TRBJ2-2	.	TRBV4-1	TRBD2
CAAGGETQYF	TGTGCCGCTGGGGGAGAGACCCAGTACTTC	TRBJ2-5	.	TRBV21-1	.
CASSAGTFRSQPQHF	TGTGCCAGTAGCGCCGGGACCTTCAGGAGTCAGCCCCAGCATTTT	TRBJ1-5	.	TRBV19	.
CASSPVGRVGSREQYF	TGTGCCAGCAGCCCGGTTGGGAGGGTCGGGTCCCGCGAGCAGTACTTC	TRBJ2-7	.	TRBV7-2	TRBD2
CASSPASSVNTEAFF	TGTGCCAGCAGTCCTGCGAGCAGTGTAAACACTGAAGCTTTCTTT	TRBJ1-1	once	TRBV2	.
CASSEGQDSYEQYF	TGTGCCAGCAGCGAGGGACAGGACTCCTACGAGCAGTACTTC	TRBJ2-7	.	TRBV5-6	TRBD1
CASSYSDSYELYF	TGTGCCAGCAGTTACTCGGATTCCTACGAGCTGTACTTC	TRBJ2-7	.	TRBV6-5	.
CATQTGANVLTF	TGTGCCACCCAAACTGGGGCCAACGTCCTGACTTTC	TRBJ2-6	.	TRBV27	.
CATSTGTSNTGELFF	TGTGCCACCAGTACCGGGACTTCGAACACCGGGGAGCTGTTTTTT	TRBJ2-2	.	TRBV15	.